This T cell receptor beta chain was identified during a study of blood T cells in healthy people across ages. Notes on the study in general: Calculation of diversity from one million T cells yielded estimates considered to be underestimates. Whereas aged donors had fewer naive CD4+ cells, long-lived donors had more of them and higher diversity.

Next came a second PCR, run for about 7 to 12 cycles, which used a sample-barcoded 5' primer along with a J-beta primer mix. All cDNA molecules were each tagged by a template-switch adaptor with 12 random nucleotides. TCRdb itself ran the 5' RACE reads through MiXCR, one entry per CDR3 protein. The sample lists 1.5 million to 2 million distinct CDR3 sequences, around half occurring once. Comments on this clonotype: Its antigen is still unknown.

V shed 6 bases and J shed 2 bases, with 10 bases lying between them. The CDR3 spans 13 residues. Germline assignment: CDR1 MNHNY and CDR2 SVGAGI (reference sequence). Every sample had a minimum of 6 million PBMCs isolated. V gene TRBV6-6 combines with J gene TRBJ1-1; no clear D gene. The sequence was collected from a woman aged 40 to 55 in good health. Sequencing used blood. CDR3 in amino acids: CASSIPQNTEAFF. DNA of the CDR3: TGTGCCAGCAGCATCCCGCAAAACACTGAAGCTTTCTTT.